The rows below give T cell receptor beta chains drawn from one sample of a study of siplizumab effects on memory and regulatory T cells. Sequenced by immunoSEQ multiplex PCR; TCRdb stores in-frame clones only, minus some. The repertoire holds more than 85,000 clones, with around 90% as singletons. Source material: Tregs sorted from blood. These TCRs come from a human donor in good health. Both conserved end residues are part of each CDR3. D genes are given only for firm matches. Some rows have no size entry. The others give once, few or many, or a class for an expanded clone.

J gene: TRBJ1-1; V gene: TRBV4-2; clone size: NA; D gene: NA; CDR3 DNA: TGTGCCAGCAGCCAAGTTCAGGCACTCATGAACACTGAAGCTTTCTTT; CDR3 protein: CASSQVQALMNTEAFF
J gene: TRBJ1-1; V gene: TRBV15; clone size: NA; D gene: TRBD1; CDR3 DNA: TGTGCCACCAGCAGAGGCCCCGGGACAGGGATGCGAAAAGCTTTCTTT; CDR3 protein: CATSRGPGTGMRKAFF
J gene: TRBJ1-2; V gene: TRBV9; clone size: NA; D gene: TRBD1; CDR3 DNA: TGTGCCAGCAGCGCGACTGGACAGGGGGCAGGTGGCTACACCTTC; CDR3 protein: CASSATGQGAGGYTF
J gene: TRBJ1-2; V gene: TRBV27; clone size: NA; D gene: NA; CDR3 DNA: TGTGCCAGCAGTTTCCTCAGAGGTCCACTGTATGGCTACACCTTC; CDR3 protein: CASSFLRGPLYGYTF
J gene: TRBJ2-7; V gene: TRBV19; clone size: NA; D gene: NA; CDR3 DNA: TGTGCCAGTAGTATTTCGGACTTCTTCAGGGGAAGCTCCTACGAGCAGTACTTC; CDR3 protein: CASSISDFFRGSSYEQYF
J gene: TRBJ1-5; V gene: TRBV5-6; clone size: NA; D gene: TRBD1; CDR3 DNA: TGTGCCAGCAGCCCGGGACAGATCGAGTCCCAGCATTTT; CDR3 protein: CASSPGQIESQHF
J gene: TRBJ2-6; V gene: TRBV19; clone size: NA; D gene: NA; CDR3 DNA: TGTGCCAGTAGCCCGAGCGGCAGACGCTCTGGGGCCAACGTCCTGACTTTC; CDR3 protein: CASSPSGRRSGANVLTF
J gene: TRBJ1-2; V gene: TRBV6-5; clone size: NA; D gene: NA; CDR3 DNA: TGTGCCAGCTGTACGGGGGCCCGAATCGGCTACACCTTC; CDR3 protein: CASCTGARIGYTF
J gene: TRBJ2-5; V gene: TRBV19; clone size: NA; D gene: NA; CDR3 DNA: TGTGCCAGTAGCCGGACAGATCAAGAGACCCAGTACTTC; CDR3 protein: CASSRTDQETQYF
J gene: TRBJ1-5; V gene: TRBV4-2; clone size: NA; D gene: NA; CDR3 DNA: TGTGCCAGCAGCCAAGATTATAGTAGCAATCAGCCCCAGCATTTT; CDR3 protein: CASSQDYSSNQPQHF
J gene: TRBJ1-2; V gene: TRBV18; clone size: once; D gene: NA; CDR3 DNA: TGTGCCAGCTCACCTCAACCGGCGGACGGGGGCTACACCTTC; CDR3 protein: CASSPQPADGGYTF
J gene: TRBJ2-6; V gene: TRBV27; clone size: NA; D gene: NA; CDR3 DNA: TGTGCCAGCAGTTTATCGGGGCCTATGACAGGTAGATCGGGGGCCAACGTCCTGACTTTC; CDR3 protein: CASSLSGPMTGRSGANVLTF
J gene: TRBJ1-3; V gene: TRBV19; clone size: NA; D gene: NA; CDR3 DNA: TGTGCCAGTAGTACAGGGAGGAGCTCTGGAAACACCATATATTTT; CDR3 protein: CASSTGRSSGNTIYF
J gene: TRBJ2-3; V gene: TRBV14; clone size: NA; D gene: TRBD2; CDR3 DNA: TGTGCCAGCAGCATGGGCGGAGGACTAGCGACAGATACGCAGTATTTT; CDR3 protein: CASSMGGGLATDTQYF
J gene: TRBJ2-3; V gene: TRBV5-1; clone size: NA; D gene: TRBD2; CDR3 DNA: TGCGCCAGCAGCTTGGCGGGGGGGGGAGATACGCAGTATTTT; CDR3 protein: CASSLAGGGDTQYF
J gene: TRBJ1-5; V gene: TRBV18; clone size: few; D gene: NA; CDR3 DNA: TGTGCCAGCTCCCAAGCGGCGAATCAGCCCCAGCATTTT; CDR3 protein: CASSQAANQPQHF
J gene: TRBJ1-2; V gene: TRBV2; clone size: NA; D gene: NA; CDR3 DNA: TGTGCCAGCAGTGCCACAGGGATGAGCTACACCTTC; CDR3 protein: CASSATGMSYTF
J gene: TRBJ2-2; V gene: TRBV5-1; clone size: NA; D gene: TRBD2; CDR3 DNA: TGCGCCAGCAGCCTCTCGATTAGCGGGAGGTTCGTCGGGGAGCTGTTTTTT; CDR3 protein: CASSLSISGRFVGELFF
J gene: TRBJ1-2; V gene: TRBV29-1; clone size: NA; D gene: NA; CDR3 DNA: TGCAGCGTTGTGACAGGATACAACTATGGCTACACCTTC; CDR3 protein: CSVVTGYNYGYTF
J gene: TRBJ1-1; V gene: TRBV2; clone size: few; D gene: NA; CDR3 DNA: TGTGCCAGCAGTGATGTTGGGGGAACTGAAGCTTTCTTT; CDR3 protein: CASSDVGGTEAFF
J gene: TRBJ1-6; V gene: TRBV7-2; clone size: NA; D gene: TRBD1; CDR3 DNA: TGTGCCAGCATCGTAACCGGGACAGTTGGTTCACCCCTCCACTTT; CDR3 protein: CASIVTGTVGSPLHF
J gene: TRBJ1-1; V gene: TRBV18; clone size: once; D gene: TRBD1; CDR3 DNA: TGTGCCAGCTCACCAAGACAGGGTCTCACTGAAGCTTTCTTT; CDR3 protein: CASSPRQGLTEAFF
J gene: TRBJ2-1; V gene: TRBV23-1; clone size: NA; D gene: TRBD1; CDR3 DNA: TGCGCCACACGGCAGGGGGCGTACTACAATGAGCAGTTCTTC; CDR3 protein: CATRQGAYYNEQFF
J gene: TRBJ1-5; V gene: TRBV2; clone size: NA; D gene: TRBD1; CDR3 DNA: TGTGCCAGCAGTGACAGGGGGGCCAATCAGCCCCAGCATTTT; CDR3 protein: CASSDRGANQPQHF
J gene: TRBJ2-7; V gene: TRBV6-1; clone size: NA; D gene: TRBD2; CDR3 DNA: TGTGCCAGCACTTCGGGGGGTACCTACGAGCAGTACTTC; CDR3 protein: CASTSGGTYEQYF
J gene: TRBJ1-4; V gene: TRBV23-1; clone size: few; D gene: NA; CDR3 DNA: TGCGCCAGCAGTCAATCTCATAGGTTCAGGGTTCATGAAAAACTGTTTTTT; CDR3 protein: CASSQSHRFRVHEKLFF
J gene: TRBJ2-2; V gene: TRBV12-5; clone size: NA; D gene: NA; CDR3 DNA: TGTGCTAGTTCAGTGTTTAGCGGGGAGCTGTTTTTT; CDR3 protein: CASSVFSGELFF
J gene: TRBJ2-3; V gene: TRBV6-1; clone size: NA; D gene: TRBD2; CDR3 DNA: TGTGCCAGCAGTGCTAGCGGGGGGGCTACTACGCAGTATTTT; CDR3 protein: CASSASGGATTQYF
J gene: TRBJ2-1; V gene: TRBV27; clone size: once; D gene: TRBD1; CDR3 DNA: TGTGCCAGCAGTTCCTTGGGACAGGGGAGGAATGAGCAGTTCTTC; CDR3 protein: CASSSLGQGRNEQFF